These 20 T cell receptor beta chains share one sample of origin, sequenced in a study of T cells expressing NK-cell markers. Reanalyzing the 5' RACE reads, TCRdb keeps one entry per CDR3 protein, without DNA. This repertoire includes 400,000 to 550,000 distinct CDR3 sequences. The sequenced sample was blood T cells: a sorted CD56 or NKG2C T cell subset, CD4+ or CD8+ T cells, or bulk PBMC T cells (not recorded which). The source of these receptors is a woman aged 18 to 75 in good health.

This chain connects TRBV29-1 to TRBJ2-7; TCRdb names TRBD2, which stays unverified in the absence of DNA. Looked up from germline, CDR1 is SQVTM and CDR2 is ANQGSEA. The CDR3 has 15 amino acids. CDR3 amino acids: CSVVLAGGSSYEQYF.

This chain joins TRBV20-1 and TRBJ2-1; TCRdb lists TRBD2, though no DNA is available to test this call. CDR1 is DFQATT, CDR2 SNEGSKA, per germline (reference sequence). CDR3 length: 13 residues. The CDR3 sequence: CSAPRTSGRLRFF.

The J gene is TRBJ2-5, the V gene TRBV12-3 or TRBV12-4; lacking DNA, the TRBD1 call made by TCRdb goes unchecked. The CDR3 has 16 residues. CDR3 residues: CASSPRGRGGGETQYF.

CDR3 residues: CASSPSDSSYNSPLHF. This rearrangement joins TRBV7-2 to TRBJ1-6. The germline CDR1 and CDR2 sequences are SGHTA and FQGNSA. This CDR3 has 16 amino acids.

This chain uses TRBV14 with TRBJ2-5; TCRdb gives TRBD2 as the D gene, but with no DNA this cannot be confirmed. This CDR3 region has 16 residues. Germline V gene data show CDR1 as SGHDN and CDR2 as FVKESK. The CDR3 is CASSQGLAGHQETQYF.

The chain uses TRBV6-2 or TRBV6-3 and TRBJ1-1. This CDR3 has 12 amino acids. CDR1 and CDR2 from the germline V gene are MNHEY and SVGEGT. The CDR3 region is CASSYPGLEAFF.

The chain combines TRBV20-1 with TRBJ1-6; TCRdb calls TRBD1, which cannot be checked without DNA. Germline V gene data show CDR1 as DFQATT and CDR2 as SNEGSKA (reference sequence). The CDR3 spans 14 residues. The CDR3: CSAIPGVLNSPLHF.

The gene calls are TRBV20-1 and TRBJ2-3. The CDR3 spans 15 residues. Germline V gene data show CDR1 as DFQATT and CDR2 as SNEGSKA (reference sequence). The CDR3 loop is CSARPGEERSDTQYF.

The rearrangement links TRBV6-5 to TRBJ1-1; TCRdb designates TRBD1, a call that cannot be tested without DNA. This CDR3 comprises 13 residues. CDR1 is MNHEY and CDR2 is SVGAGI in the germline V gene. Here the CDR3 reads CASSSLVWSEAFF.

This rearrangement joins TRBV29-1 to TRBJ2-7; with no DNA, the TCRdb D assignment of TRBD1 cannot be verified. Germline V lookup: CDR1 SQVTM, CDR2 ANQGSEA. This CDR3 contains 11 residues. This CDR3 reads CSVTGGYEQYF.

The chain couples TRBV3-1 to TRBJ2-1; TCRdb picks TRBD2, but there is no DNA to check that call. The CDR3 spans 14 residues. Looked up from germline, CDR1 is LGHDT and CDR2 is YNNKEL (reference sequence). CDR3: CASRLAGGHNEQFF.

The chain combines TRBV20-1 with TRBJ2-7; with no DNA, the TCRdb D assignment of TRBD1 cannot be verified. In germline, CDR1 is DFQATT, CDR2 SNEGSKA (reference sequence). The CDR3 has 15 residues. CDR3 in amino acids: CSAGSTGRPTYKQYF.

This chain connects TRBV12-3 or TRBV12-4 to TRBJ1-4. This CDR3 is 12 amino acids long. CDR3 sequence: CASSLVRRELFF.

The genes are TRBV27 and TRBJ2-1. The CDR3 has 15 amino acids. Germline V gives CDR1 MNHEY, CDR2 SMNVEV (reference sequence). The CDR3 here is CASSLSRFVVDEQFF.

V is TRBV4-3 and J is TRBJ2-5. The germline gives CDR1 LGHNA, CDR2 YSLEER. The CDR3 is made up of 13 amino acids. CDR3 amino acids: CASSQSHQETQYF.

The chain uses TRBV5-1 and TRBJ2-7; TCRdb reports TRBD2, a call that lacks DNA to check it against. Germline values: CDR1 SGHRS, CDR2 YFSETQ. The CDR3 consists of 12 residues. The CDR3 region is CASSQTSGEQYF.

The rearrangement links TRBV4-3 to TRBJ1-1; checking the TCRdb D call of TRBD1 is not possible without DNA. This CDR3 has 14 residues. Germline CDR1 reads LGHNA; CDR2 reads YSLEER. This chain's CDR3 is CASSRNGGDTEAFF.

This chain links TRBV6-6 with TRBJ1-4; TCRdb selects TRBD1, and the lack of DNA leaves this call unchecked. The CDR3 extends over 13 amino acids. Germline V CDR1 and CDR2: MNHNY, SVGAGI (reference sequence). CDR3: CATIQGVGEKLFF.

The V gene is TRBV11-2, the J gene TRBJ2-1; without DNA, the TCRdb call of TRBD2 cannot be checked. Germline CDR1 is SGHAT and CDR2 is FQNNGV. The CDR3 sequence is 13 residues long. The CDR3 here is CASREGQIPEQFF.

CDR3 sequence reads: CASSFRSSTDTQYF. The V and J genes are TRBV5-1 and TRBJ2-3. The germline gives CDR1 SGHRS, CDR2 YFSETQ. The CDR3 sequence is 14 residues long.